This T cell receptor (beta chain) was found in a study of shared clonotypes between healthy human individuals. Study conclusions and caveats: Estimated richness was generally greater in naive than memory subsets. Blood alone was sampled, and tissue repertoires likely differ. Sharing across a handful of donors was seen in around 5% of naive CD4 clonotypes.

Profiling relied on immunoSEQ multiplex PCR, and the TCRdb table lists in-frame clones only, not all of them. The table has under 2.5 million clones, about nine tenths seen once. On this clone: Its specificity is not known.

Trimming pared 1 base from V and 10 bases from J, leaving 10 bases between. Germline V gene sequence: CDR1 LNHNV, CDR2 YYDKDF (reference sequence). The CDR3 runs 12 residues. This clonotype was sampled from a man younger than 35 in good health. Some clones in this sample may be carry-over from other donors' samples. The sample was naive CD4+ T cells from PBMCs. Subset reported: CD45RA+ positively selected. The genes are TRBV15 and TRBJ1-1, with D unresolved. The CDR3 sequence: CATSRASLGAFF. CDR3 in DNA: TGTGCCACCAGCAGAGCCTCCCTTGGAGCTTTCTTT. Complete variable domain (other parts from reference TRBV15 and TRBJ1-1): DAMVIQNPRYQVTQFGKPVTLSCSQTLNHNVMYWYQQKSSQAPKLLFHYYDKDFNNEADTPDNFQSRRPNTSFCFLDIRSPGLGDTAMYLCATSRASLGAFFGQGTRLTVV.